Shown below are 25 T cell receptor beta chains from a single sample sequenced in a study of T cells in narcolepsy. Clones were sequenced by immunoSEQ multiplex PCR, and TCRdb holds only the in-frame ones, with some missing. The sample has about 30,000 clones, roughly 77% seen once. Source material: CD45RA- memory CD4+ T cells from PBMCs. Every receptor here comes from a human donor with narcolepsy.

This chain links TRBV30 with TRBJ2-7, with a weak D call TRBD1 (5 bases). The CDR3 sequence is 13 residues long. The V gene lost 5 bases and the J gene lost 4 bases, with 15 bases spanning the gap. The germline gives CDR1 GTSNPN, CDR2 SVGIG (reference sequence). The CDR3 nucleotides are TGTGCCTGGGGCTTCCAGGACAAATACGAGCAGTACTTC. Protein product: CAWGFQDKYEQYF.

J is TRBJ2-7 and V is TRBV10-1; 11 nucleotides line up with TRBD1. This CDR3 is built from 14 residues. Germline V gene data show CDR1 as WNHNN and CDR2 as SYGVQD (reference sequence). The ends lost 3 bases at V and 6 bases at J; junction bases unmatched: 4. Written as DNA, the CDR3 is TGCGCCAGCAGTGAACCGGGACAGGGGGGCGAGCAGTACTTC. This sequence encodes CASSEPGQGGEQYF.

This clone was seen a few times. The chain joins TRBV30 to TRBJ2-7; D ambiguous. The CDR3 is made up of 14 amino acids. Trimming took off 1 base at V and 3 bases at J, with 13 bases between the two ends. Per the germline V gene, CDR1 is GTSNPN and CDR2 is SVGIG (reference sequence). CDR3 protein: CAWSGTEQIYEQYF. The CDR3 DNA reads TGTGCCTGGAGTGGTACCGAGCAGATCTACGAGCAGTACTTC.

J is TRBJ2-2 and V is TRBV9, with TRBD2 matching over 9 bases. The germline CDR1 and CDR2 sequences are SGDLS and YYNGEE. The trim removed 6 bases at V and 4 bases at J, leaving 19 bases unmatched. There are 19 residues in the CDR3. Here the CDR3 reads CASNPSLGVAGVGTGELFF. The DNA of the CDR3 is TGTGCCAGCAACCCCTCCTTGGGAGTAGCGGGAGTGGGCACCGGGGAGCTGTTTTTT. Full variable domain (missing parts from reference TRBV9 and TRBJ2-2): DSGVTQTPKHLITATGQRVTLRCSPRSGDLSVYWYQQSLDQGLQFLIQYYNGEERAKGNILERFSAQQFPDLHSELNLSSLELGDSALYFCASNPSLGVAGVGTGELFFGEGSRLTVL.

This sequence joins TRBV10-1 and TRBJ2-7, with 8 positions matching TRBD1. This CDR3 has 14 residues. Trimming cost V 0 bases and J 4 bases; bases outside gene matches: 2. Germline values: CDR1 WNHNN, CDR2 SYGVQD (reference sequence). CDR3 residues: CASSESGQVYEQYF. Written as DNA, the CDR3 is TGCGCCAGCAGTGAGTCGGGACAGGTATACGAGCAGTACTTC.

The CDR3 nucleotides are TGTGCCAGTATGGGAAAGCGGGGTTCCTACAATGAGCAGTTCTTC. Its protein is CASMGKRGSYNEQFF. The rearrangement joins TRBV19 to TRBJ2-1; 7 nucleotides align to TRBD2. Germline-derived CDR1 and CDR2 are LNHDA and SQIVND (reference sequence). There are 15 residues in the CDR3. V lost 7 bases to trimming and J lost 1 base; unmatched junction nucleotides: 7.

The chain links TRBV11-1 to TRBJ2-7; 11 bases agree with TRBD2. Germline lookup yields CDR1 SGHAT and CDR2 FQDESV (reference sequence). J gave up 2 bases and V 4 bases, and 4 bases lay outside the gene matches. This CDR3 spans 15 amino acids. Here the CDR3 reads CASSSLAGGPYEQYF. The DNA for the CDR3 is TGTGCCAGCAGCTCGCTAGCGGGAGGACCCTACGAGCAGTACTTC. The variable domain in full, with the rest retrieved from reference TRBV11-1 and TRBJ2-7, is EAEVAQSPRYKITEKSQAVAFWCDPISGHATLYWYRQILGQGPELLVQFQDESVVDDSQLPKDRFSAERLKGVDSTLKIQPAELGDSAMYLCASSSLAGGPYEQYFGPGTRLTVT.

This clone was picked up a small number of times. The genes are TRBV10-3 and TRBJ2-1; 9 positions match TRBD2. Germline CDR1 reads ENHRY; CDR2 reads SYGVKD. V lost 3 bases to trimming and J lost 6 bases; unmatched junction nucleotides: 9. This CDR3 contains 16 residues. CDR3 amino acids: CAISDGRASGINEQFF. CDR3 nucleotide sequence: TGTGCCATCAGTGACGGGAGGGCTAGCGGGATCAATGAGCAGTTCTTC.

This rearrangement joins TRBV2 to TRBJ2-7; D gene ambiguous. V was shortened by 2 bases and J by 2 bases, with 7 bases between the two germline ends. CDR3 length: 13 amino acids. Germline V gives CDR1 SNHLY, CDR2 FYNNEI. CDR3 residues: CASSEQRTYEQYF. The CDR3 bases are TGTGCCAGCAGTGAACAGCGTACCTACGAGCAGTACTTC.

The sample holds a few counts of this clone. The rearrangement uses TRBV28 and TRBJ2-7; TRBD1 matches at 9 bases. The junction had 9 bases not matched to a gene; V was cut back by 6 bases and J by 0 bases. Looked up from germline, CDR1 is MDHEN and CDR2 is SYDVKM. The CDR3 is 16 residues long. CDR3 protein: CASSPIGQGSSYEQYF. The CDR3 coding sequence is TGTGCCAGCAGCCCAATCGGACAGGGGAGCTCCTACGAGCAGTACTTC.

The chain combines TRBV19 with TRBJ2-1; the D gene is possibly TRBD1 (5 bases). This CDR3 is 11 amino acids long. CDR1 is LNHDA, CDR2 SQIVND, per germline (reference sequence). Trimming took 4 bases from V and 10 from J, leaving 8 bases between them. CDR3 in DNA: TGTGCCAGTAGTAACAGGTTGGAGCAGTTCTTC. This gives the protein CASSNRLEQFF.

This clone was observed once. The chain couples TRBV29-1 to TRBJ2-1; D gene uncertain. The CDR3 has 12 residues. The V gene lost 2 bases and the J gene lost 4 bases, with 6 bases spanning the gap. Per the germline V gene, CDR1 is SQVTM and CDR2 is ANQGSEA. The CDR3 loop reads CSVENRYNEQFF. CDR3 DNA sequence: TGCAGCGTTGAAAATCGTTACAATGAGCAGTTCTTC.

V usage is TRBV19 and J usage is TRBJ1-5; D uncertain. Germline CDR1 and CDR2: LNHDA and SQIVND (reference sequence). V was shortened by 8 bases and J by 0 bases, with 8 bases between the two germline ends. The CDR3 is made up of 13 amino acids. CDR3 DNA sequence: TGTGCCAGTTCAGACAATAGCAATCAGCCCCAGCATTTT. Its translation is CASSDNSNQPQHF.

For the CDR3, the DNA is TGTGCCAGCCCCCCGCAGGAATCACCCCTCCACTTT. It specifies CASPPQESPLHF. The chain couples TRBV7-9 to TRBJ1-6, with D unresolved. Germline V CDR1 and CDR2: SEHNR, FQNEAQ (reference sequence). V was cut by 8 bases and J by 10 bases, with 12 bases left in between. The CDR3 totals 12 residues.

The chain carries TRBV11-2 and TRBJ2-7, with TRBD1 as a possible D gene (6 bases). The CDR3 covers 15 residues. Germline CDR1 reads SGHAT; CDR2 reads FQNNGV. Trimming took 1 base from V and 0 from J, leaving 10 bases between them. The CDR3 protein is CASSLGGLSSYEQYF. CDR3 in DNA: TGTGCCAGCAGCTTAGGGGGGCTAAGCTCCTACGAGCAGTACTTC. The full variable domain, rest sourced from reference TRBV11-2 and TRBJ2-7, is EAGVAQSPRYKIIEKRQSVAFWCNPISGHATLYWYQQILGQGPKLLIQFQNNGVVDDSQLPKDRFSAERLKGVDSTLKIQPAKLEDSAVYLCASSLGGLSSYEQYFGPGTRLTVT.

The V and J genes are TRBV5-1 and TRBJ2-2; 9 bases line up with TRBD2. The germline V gene encodes CDR1 SGHRS and CDR2 YFSETQ. V was clipped by 1 base and J by 0 bases; unmatched bases: 13. This CDR3 spans 20 amino acids. CDR3 protein: CASSLWREGHRPTNTGELFF. In DNA form, the CDR3 reads TGCGCCAGCAGCTTGTGGCGGGAGGGCCACAGACCTACGAACACCGGGGAGCTGTTTTTT.

This chain uses TRBV5-1 with TRBJ2-7; 10 bases are shared with TRBD2. V was pared by 6 bases and J by 3 bases, with 9 bases of the junction left unmatched. The CDR3 has 15 amino acids. Germline values: CDR1 SGHRS, CDR2 YFSETQ. Here the CDR3 DNA reads TGCGCCAGCAACCCAGGGGGGACTAGCGTCTACGAGCAGTACTTC. Translating gives CASNPGGTSVYEQYF.

This clone has a handful of counts. The chain joins TRBV6-1 to TRBJ2-7; the D gene is possibly TRBD1 (5 bases). Trimming removed 3 bases from V and 0 bases from J, with 12 bases in between. Germline lookup yields CDR1 MNHNS and CDR2 SASEGT. The CDR3 is made up of 15 amino acids. CDR3 residues: CASSDTGRSSYEQYF. DNA of the CDR3: TGTGCCAGCAGTGATACAGGCCGCTCCTCCTACGAGCAGTACTTC.

The count of this clone is one. The gene calls are TRBV19 and TRBJ2-2, with D tentatively TRBD2 (5 bases). This CDR3 is built from 14 residues. Germline V gene data show CDR1 as LNHDA and CDR2 as SQIVND (reference sequence). The V end was cut by 5 bases, the J end by 4 bases, with 11 bases between. The CDR3 DNA follows: TGTGCCAGTAGTCTCGAGGGCGGCACCGGGGAGCTGTTTTTT. It encodes CASSLEGGTGELFF.

The chain is built from TRBV27 and TRBJ2-5, with TRBD2 identical over 11 bases. Judging by the DNA end, TRBJ2-7 fits better; the J call may be wrong. The CDR3 length is 15 residues. Germline V lookup: CDR1 MNHEY, CDR2 SMNVEV (reference sequence). The CDR3 protein is CASSLGLAGGYEQYF. As DNA, the CDR3 is TGTGCCAGCAGTTTAGGTCTAGCGGGGGGCTACGAGCAGTACTTC.

This clone was seen only once. The chain has TRBV29-1 and TRBJ1-2; no definite D call. CDR1 and CDR2 (germline): SQVTM, ANQGSEA. This CDR3 contains 13 residues. V lost 6 bases and J lost 6, with 17 bases in between. This CDR3 is CSVESGSYNGYTF. The CDR3 coding sequence is TGCAGCGTCGAATCGGGTTCTTACAATGGCTACACCTTC.

V gene TRBV27 combines with J gene TRBJ1-2, with TRBD1 identical over 12 bases. J gave up 8 bases and V 4 bases, and 8 bases lay outside the gene matches. There are 15 residues in the CDR3. CDR1 is MNHEY and CDR2 is SMNVEV in the germline V gene (reference sequence). CDR3: CASSYSPGTGGGYTF. The CDR3 DNA reads as TGTGCCAGCAGTTATTCCCCCGGGACAGGGGGCGGCTACACCTTC.

V and J are TRBV10-1 and TRBJ2-1; D is possibly TRBD2 (6 bases). The CDR3 contains 15 residues. Trimming took 3 bases from V and 0 from J, leaving 9 bases between them. Germline V gene sequence: CDR1 WNHNN, CDR2 SYGVQD (reference sequence). The CDR3 nucleotides read TGCGCCAGCAGTGAACGGGGGAGCTCCTACAATGAGCAGTTCTTC. Protein product: CASSERGSSYNEQFF.

This clone is a singleton in its sample. The chain carries TRBV6-4 and TRBJ2-1, with a possible D match to TRBD2 (5 bases). CDR3 length: 13 residues. The V end was cut by 2 bases, the J end by 3 bases, with 5 bases between. CDR1 and CDR2 (germline): MRHNA, SNTAGT. The DNA for the CDR3 is TGTGCCAGCAGTGACAGCGGCTACAATGAGCAGTTCTTC. It yields the protein CASSDSGYNEQFF.

The V gene is TRBV9, the J gene TRBJ2-7; 9 bases align to TRBD2. Germline V gives CDR1 SGDLS, CDR2 YYNGEE. V was pared by 4 bases and J by 6 bases, with 8 bases of the junction left unmatched. This CDR3 contains 14 residues. CDR3: CASSIGTSLGEQYF. DNA of the CDR3: TGTGCCAGCAGCATAGGGACTAGCCTGGGCGAGCAGTACTTC.